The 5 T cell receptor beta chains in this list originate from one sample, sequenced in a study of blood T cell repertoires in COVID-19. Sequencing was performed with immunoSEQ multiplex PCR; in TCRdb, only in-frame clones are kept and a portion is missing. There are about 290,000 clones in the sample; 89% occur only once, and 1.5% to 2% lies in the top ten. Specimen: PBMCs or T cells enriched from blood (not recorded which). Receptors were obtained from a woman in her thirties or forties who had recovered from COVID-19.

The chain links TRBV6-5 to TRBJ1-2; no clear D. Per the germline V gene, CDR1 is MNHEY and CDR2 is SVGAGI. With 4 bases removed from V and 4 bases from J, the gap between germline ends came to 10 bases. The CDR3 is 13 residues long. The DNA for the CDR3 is TGTGCCAGCAGTTTGGAGGGAGGCTATGGCTACACCTTC. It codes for CASSLEGGYGYTF.

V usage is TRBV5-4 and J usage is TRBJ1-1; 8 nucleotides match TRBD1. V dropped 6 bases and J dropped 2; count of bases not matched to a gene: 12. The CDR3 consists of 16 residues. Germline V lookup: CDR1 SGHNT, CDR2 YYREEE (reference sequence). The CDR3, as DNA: TGTGCCAGCACCACAATCGCAGGGGGCATAAACACTGAAGCTTTCTTT. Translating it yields CASTTIAGGINTEAFF. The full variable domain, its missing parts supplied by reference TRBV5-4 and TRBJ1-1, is ETGVTQSPTHLIKTRGQQVTLRCSSQSGHNTVSWYQQALGQGPQFIFQYYREEENGRGNFPPRFSGLQFPNYSSELNVNALELDDSALYLCASTTIAGGINTEAFFGQGTRLTVV.

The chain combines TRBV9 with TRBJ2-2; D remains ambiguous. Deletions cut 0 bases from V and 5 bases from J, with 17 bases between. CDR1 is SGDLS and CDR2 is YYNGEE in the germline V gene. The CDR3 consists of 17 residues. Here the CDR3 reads CASSVGHTRSSTGELFF. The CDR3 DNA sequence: TGTGCCAGCAGCGTAGGACATACGAGATCCTCGACCGGGGAGCTGTTTTTT.

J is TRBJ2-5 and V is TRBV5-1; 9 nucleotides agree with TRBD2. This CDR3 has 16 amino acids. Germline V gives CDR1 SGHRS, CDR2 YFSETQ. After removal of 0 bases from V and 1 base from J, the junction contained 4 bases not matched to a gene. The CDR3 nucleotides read TGCGCCAGCAGCTTGGTGGTAGCGGGGGCCCAAGAGACCCAGTACTTC. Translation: CASSLVVAGAQETQYF.

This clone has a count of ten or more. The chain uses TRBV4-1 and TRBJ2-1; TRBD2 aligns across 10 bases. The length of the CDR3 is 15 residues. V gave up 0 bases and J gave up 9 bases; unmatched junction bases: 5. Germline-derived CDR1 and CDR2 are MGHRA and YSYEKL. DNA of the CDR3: TGCGCCAGCAGCCAAGAGCCTGAGCGGGAGGGTGAGCAGTTCTTC. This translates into CASSQEPEREGEQFF.